This passage covers 3 T cell receptor beta chains from one sample sequenced in a study of shared T cell receptors in the human thymus. Sequencing used immunoSEQ multiplex PCR; TCRdb keeps in-frame clones, though not all of them. The sample shows hundreds of thousands of clones, roughly 88% of them seen only once. These same records also appear under a second study, on human thymus T cells.

The material sequenced was thymocytes. These receptors all come from a boy in the first two years of life with a congenital heart defect.

The rearrangement uses TRBV5-1 and TRBJ2-7; 8 bases agree with TRBD1. This CDR3 spans 21 amino acids. Germline V gives CDR1 SGHRS, CDR2 YFSETQ. After removal of 1 base from V and 1 base from J, the junction contained 22 bases not matched to a gene. The CDR3 bases are TGCGCCAGCAGCTTGTTATCTAGAGGGACAGGTGGCCCCAAATTTTCCTACGAGCAGTACTTC. Encoded protein: CASSLLSRGTGGPKFSYEQYF.

The J gene is TRBJ2-5, the V gene TRBV27, with 13 bases aligning to TRBD2. The CDR3 spans 16 residues. CDR1 and CDR2 from the germline V gene are MNHEY and SMNVEV (reference sequence). The V gene end was trimmed by 5 bases and the J gene end by 2 bases; junction bases not matched to a gene: 5. DNA for the CDR3: TGTGCCAGCAGTCTAAGGACTAGCGGGGGACAAGAGACCCAGTACTTC. This translates into CASSLRTSGGQETQYF.

The gene calls are TRBV7-6 and TRBJ1-1; D is unclear. The CDR3 extends over 17 amino acids. CDR1 and CDR2 (germline): SGHVS, FNYEAQ. Trimming took 2 bases from V and 0 from J, leaving 16 bases between them. The CDR3 coding sequence is TGTGCCAGCAGCTTATTAGTCCGCGTCTTTATGAACACTGAAGCTTTCTTT. Translating it yields CASSLLVRVFMNTEAFF.